This T cell receptor beta chain was identified during a study of T cell clusters in autoimmune cytopenias (dated by TCRdb to the late 2010s). Notes on the research overall: A mean age of approximately 56 years and a median age of around 58 years were recorded for the healthy donor controls, of whom about half of the roughly 43 were female. Per sample, TRB sequencing gave a median depth of around 55,000 reads and a median of approximately 2,400 distinct TRB clonotypes. Alongside healthy, CLL and autoimmune hepatitis controls, autoimmune cytopenia patients had their peripheral blood TRB and IGH repertoires sequenced at active disease and again during treatment follow-up. The study aimed to test whether autoimmune cytopenia patients carry a disease-specific immune repertoire signature usable as a blood-based biomarker. Controls were about two dozen age-matched healthy donors for primary cytopenia and 14 age-matched CLL patients for secondary cytopenia. Autoimmune hepatitis repertoires were compared with those of about 25 age- and sex-matched healthy donors. Findings and caveats that apply to the study as a whole: The T cell clusters were defined only in silico, and the functional role of the clusters still needed to be validated experimentally. TRB repertoire shifts, with less even repertoires observed in secondary cytopenia and CLL, were mostly attributed to lymphoma bias rather than autoimmunity. In the comparison of secondary cytopenia with CLL, no cluster-lack signature showed up, apparently because the dominant lymphoma-associated repertoire masked the signature. Healthy donors had almost three times as many exclusive TRB clusters as active autoimmune hepatitis patients, a finding consistent with an autoimmunity-wide signature. GLIPH suggested that primary autoimmune cytopenia patients lacked physiological T cell clusters: some 55 clusters were exclusive to healthy donors versus 17 exclusive to patients.

The CDR3 starts with the cysteine, ends with the phenylalanine, and has 15 residues. Only the protein is available. For each sample, TRB amplification used around 260 ng of peripheral blood genomic DNA, equal to roughly 38,000 genome equivalents. TRB rearrangements were amplified by multiplex PCR using a touch-down protocol with TRB-A and TRB-B primer pools mixed in one tube. Illumina adapters and sample indices were attached to the amplicons through two consecutive PCR reactions using Phusion HS II polymerase. The amplicons were gel-purified using the NucleoSpin Gel and PCR Clean-up kit, after which quantification was performed by Qubit and quality was checked on an Agilent 2100 Bioanalyzer. Sequencing of the libraries was done on an Illumina MiSeq with 600-cycle, single-indexed, paired-end runs. Concerning the study's data processing: MiXCR version 2.1.12, together with the default MiXCR reference library, was used to align and assemble the TRB reads. A clone was defined by each unique CDR3 nucleotide sequence, and analysis was restricted to productive sequences with at least two reads. To assess repertoire diversity, an R script computed alpha-parameterized diversity profiles (alpha 0 to 5), which included the Shannon (alpha 1) and Simpson (alpha 2) indices. The tcR package was used to compute combinatorial TRB VJ usage, and cohorts were compared on this usage by principal component analysis with ade4. GLIPH clustering of TCRbeta CDR3s was carried out on cohort pairs matched by age and read depth, and cluster frequencies were compared by Wilcoxon test. After TCRdb reprocessed the reads, each CDR3 protein sequence was kept as one row, without DNA. TCRdb, not the authors, supplied the V and J calls. The record for this sample contains about 2,100 distinct CDR3 sequences. Clones ranked in the top ten supply around 15% of the sample.

Going by frequency alone, this clonotype is medium-sized (0.01 to 0.1%); a count is unavailable. Its specific antigen is unknown. The sample was also linked to a second study, of T cell repertoires in aging, cancer and after chemotherapy. The second study reports: Donors spanned six age groups from 30 or younger to 70 or older, with at least three individuals per group. Healthy donor control TCR repertoires were recorded over several months to years and showed clear clonal overlap across re-sampling. Some 9 million TCR reads were contained in the full dataset. Compared with age-matched healthy donors, untreated patients with hematological or solid cancers had significantly lower TCR diversity and higher clonality in blood. Declining TCR diversity with age in healthy donors was mainly explained by loss of richness; in cancer patients, loss of evenness also contributed. In both cancer cohorts, the median generation probability rose over the chemotherapy interval, which suggests that the repertoire was reconstituted through rebound thymic output. According to the authors, the repertoire data do not permit conclusions about immunological memory after chemotherapy. Peripheral blood TCR beta repertoires from healthy donors and cancer patients were profiled to examine immunoaging and T cell reconstitution after chemotherapy. The cohort comprised 200 to 250 cancer patients, 94 with hematological and around 120 with solid cancers, plus 95 healthy donors as a reference group. MiXCR versions 2.12 and 3.0.5 were used to process the TRB sequences. Repertoire metrics included Shannon diversity, evenness, clonality (one minus evenness), and alpha-parameterized diversity profiles from alpha 0 to 5. The IGoR algorithm was used to calculate generation probabilities of clones in the paired pre- and post-chemotherapy samples.

The sequencing sample was made of peripheral blood. The receptor's source is a human donor in good health. The chain couples TRBV12-3 or TRBV12-4 to TRBJ2-5; the TCRdb D gene call, TRBD1, has no DNA to confirm it. The CDR3 region reads CASNLGTAYQETQYF.